This T cell receptor (beta chain) was obtained from a study of low-dose radiotherapy and immunotherapy resistance in tumors. Study-wide context: Aspirin was administered orally at 300 mg daily for four cycles, commencing on cycle 1 day 1.

With TRAV- and TRBV-specific primers, first-strand cDNA was made, covering the alpha and beta chains. Over 20 PCR cycles, TCRs were amplified from a constant-region primer and V-primer adapter. MiXCR, run by TCRdb on the reads, gives a single entry per CDR3 protein. Seen here are about 60,000 distinct CDR3 sequences, 23% observed once, and the top ten hold approximately 6.4%. Time point: after trial treatment. Treatment indicated: LDRT plus nivolumab, ipilimumab, low-dose cyclophosphamide and aspirin (RACIN trial). On this clonotype: With a far larger clone one base away, a read error is the likely cause.

The length of the CDR3 is 17 residues. The germline V gene encodes CDR1 SGHVT and CDR2 SQSDAQ. The V segment lost 0 bases and the J segment 7 bases; nucleotides outside the gene matches: 10. The chain employs TRBV7-4 and TRBJ2-7; 12 nucleotides line up with TRBD2. The sequences come from PBMCs, collected after low-dose radiotherapy plus immunotherapy. The source is a male donor with prostate cancer. The CDR3, as DNA: TGTGCCAGCAGCTTAGCGCTAAGGACTAGCGGGGACAATGAGCAGTACTTC. Residues: CASSLALRTSGDNEQYF.